Detailed here is one TCR beta chain. Its antigen is currently unknown. PCR used 60 Vbeta primers and 13 Jbeta primers. Some clones are missing from TCRdb's copy, which holds only in-frame ones; the method was immunoSEQ multiplex PCR. There are 120,000 or so clones in the sample; about 80% occur only once, and approximately 8.4% lies in the top ten. The sample belongs to a study of cytomegalovirus exposure and HLA in healthy donors. Study findings and constraints: Trimming of TCR beta V- and J-genes showed a link, identified in a later analysis, to a missense DCLRE1C variant.

This CDR3 contains 13 residues. Germline values: CDR1 SGDLS, CDR2 YYNGEE. The V gene lost 4 bases and the J gene lost 7 bases, with 14 bases spanning the gap. The V call is TRBV9, the J call TRBJ1-1, with D unclear. Sequencing input: PBMCs. The clonotype was recovered from a man aged 25 to 45 in good health and CMV-seropositive. CDR3 residues: CASSSISRGEAFF. The CDR3 coding sequence is TGTGCCAGCAGCAGCATTTCGCGGGGTGAAGCTTTCTTT.